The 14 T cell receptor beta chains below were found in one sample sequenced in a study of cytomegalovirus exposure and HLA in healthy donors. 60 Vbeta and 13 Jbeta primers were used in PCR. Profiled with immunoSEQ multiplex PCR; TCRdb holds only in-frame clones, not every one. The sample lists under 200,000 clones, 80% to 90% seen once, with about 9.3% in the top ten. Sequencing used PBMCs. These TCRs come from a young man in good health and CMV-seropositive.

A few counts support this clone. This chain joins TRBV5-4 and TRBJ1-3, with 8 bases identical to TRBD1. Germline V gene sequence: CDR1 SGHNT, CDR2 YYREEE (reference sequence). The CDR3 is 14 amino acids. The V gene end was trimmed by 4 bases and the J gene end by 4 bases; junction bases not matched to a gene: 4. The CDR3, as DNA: TGTGCCAGCAGCCGGGGACAGGACGGAAACACCATATATTTT. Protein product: CASSRGQDGNTIYF. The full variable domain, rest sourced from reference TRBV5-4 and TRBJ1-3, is ETGVTQSPTHLIKTRGQQVTLRCSSQSGHNTVSWYQQALGQGPQFIFQYYREEENGRGNFPPRFSGLQFPNYSSELNVNALELDDSALYLCASSRGQDGNTIYFGEGSWLTVV.

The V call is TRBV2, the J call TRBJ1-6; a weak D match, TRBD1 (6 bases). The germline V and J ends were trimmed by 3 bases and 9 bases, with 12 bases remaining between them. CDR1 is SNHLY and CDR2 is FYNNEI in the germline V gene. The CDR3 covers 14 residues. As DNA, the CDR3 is TGTGCCAGCAGTGATCCAGGGGTTGGTTCACCCCTCCACTTT. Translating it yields CASSDPGVGSPLHF.

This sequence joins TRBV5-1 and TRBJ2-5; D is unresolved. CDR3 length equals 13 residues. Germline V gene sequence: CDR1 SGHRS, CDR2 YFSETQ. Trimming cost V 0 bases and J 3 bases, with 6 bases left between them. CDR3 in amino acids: CASSLVPEETQYF. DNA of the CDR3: TGCGCCAGCAGCTTGGTCCCCGAAGAGACCCAGTACTTC.

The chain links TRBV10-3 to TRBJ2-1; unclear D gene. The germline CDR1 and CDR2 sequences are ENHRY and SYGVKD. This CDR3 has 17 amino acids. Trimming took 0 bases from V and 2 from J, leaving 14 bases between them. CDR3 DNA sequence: TGTGCCATCAGTGAGTCGATGATGGGCAGAGCCTACAATGAGCAGTTCTTC. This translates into CAISESMMGRAYNEQFF.

The CDR3, as DNA: TGTGCCAGCAGCCAAAATCGGGTCACCGGGGAGCTGTTTTTT. Protein: CASSQNRVTGELFF. V usage is TRBV14 and J usage is TRBJ2-2; unclear D gene. The germline gives CDR1 SGHDN, CDR2 FVKESK. V shed 2 bases and J shed 4 bases, with 8 bases lying between them. The CDR3 is 14 residues long. The full variable domain, rest sourced from reference TRBV14 and TRBJ2-2, is EAGVTQFPSHSVIEKGQTVTLRCDPISGHDNLYWYRRVMGKEIKFLLHFVKESKQDESGMPNNRFLAERTGGTYSTLKVQPAELEDSGVYFCASSQNRVTGELFFGEGSRLTVL.

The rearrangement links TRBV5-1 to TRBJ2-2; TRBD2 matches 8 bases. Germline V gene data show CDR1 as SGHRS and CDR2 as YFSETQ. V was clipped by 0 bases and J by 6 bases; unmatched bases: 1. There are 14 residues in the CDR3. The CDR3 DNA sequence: TGCGCCAGCAGCTTGGCGGGACTAGCCGGGGAGCTGTTTTTT. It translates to CASSLAGLAGELFF.

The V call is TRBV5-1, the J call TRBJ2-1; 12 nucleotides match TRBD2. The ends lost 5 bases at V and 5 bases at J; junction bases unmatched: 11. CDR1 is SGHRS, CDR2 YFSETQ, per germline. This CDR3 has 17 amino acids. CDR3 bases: TGCGCCAGCAGAGGGGCTAGCGGGGGGGCCGGTGACAATGAGCAGTTCTTC. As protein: CASRGASGGAGDNEQFF. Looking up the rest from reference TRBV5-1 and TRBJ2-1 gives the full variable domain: KAGVTQTPRYLIKTRGQQVTLSCSPISGHRSVSWYQQTPGQGLQFLFEYFSETQRNKGNFPGRFSGRQFSNSRSEMNVSTLELGDSALYLCASRGASGGAGDNEQFFGPGTRLTVL.

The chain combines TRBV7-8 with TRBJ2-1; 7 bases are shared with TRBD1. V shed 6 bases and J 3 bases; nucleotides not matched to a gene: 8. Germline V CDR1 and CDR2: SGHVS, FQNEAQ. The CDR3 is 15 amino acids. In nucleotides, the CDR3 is TGTGCCAGCAGTCTCCCAGGGGGATTCTACAATGAGCAGTTCTTC. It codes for CASSLPGGFYNEQFF.

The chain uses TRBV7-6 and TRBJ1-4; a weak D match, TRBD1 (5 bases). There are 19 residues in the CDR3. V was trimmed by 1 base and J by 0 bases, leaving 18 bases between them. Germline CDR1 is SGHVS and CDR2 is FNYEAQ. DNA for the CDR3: TGTGCCAGCAGCTTAGAGGTGCGGGACCCCCTTGCAACTAATGAAAAACTGTTTTTT. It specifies CASSLEVRDPLATNEKLFF.

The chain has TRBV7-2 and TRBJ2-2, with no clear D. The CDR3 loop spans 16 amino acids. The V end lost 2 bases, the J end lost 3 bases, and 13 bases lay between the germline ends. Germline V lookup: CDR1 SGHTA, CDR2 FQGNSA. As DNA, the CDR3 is TGTGCCAGCAGCTTACTTGGCCAGCGCGACACCGGGGAGCTGTTTTTT. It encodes CASSLLGQRDTGELFF.

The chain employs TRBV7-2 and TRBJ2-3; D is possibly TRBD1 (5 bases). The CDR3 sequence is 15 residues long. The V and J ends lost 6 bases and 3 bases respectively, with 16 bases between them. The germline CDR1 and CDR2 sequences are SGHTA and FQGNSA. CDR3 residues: CASRDTDKVTDTQYF. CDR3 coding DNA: TGTGCCAGCAGGGACACGGACAAGGTGACAGATACGCAGTATTTT.

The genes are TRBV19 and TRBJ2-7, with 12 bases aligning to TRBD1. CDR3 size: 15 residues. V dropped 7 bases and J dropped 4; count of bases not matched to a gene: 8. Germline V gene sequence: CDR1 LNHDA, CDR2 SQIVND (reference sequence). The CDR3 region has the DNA TGTGCCAGTACCCCCGGGACAGGGGGCAGTTACGAGCAGTACTTC. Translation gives CASTPGTGGSYEQYF. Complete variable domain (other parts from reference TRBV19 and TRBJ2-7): DGGITQSPKYLFRKEGQNVTLSCEQNLNHDAMYWYRQDPGQGLRLIYYSQIVNDFQKGDIAEGYSVSREKKESFPLTVTSAQKNPTAFYLCASTPGTGGSYEQYFGPGTRLTVT.

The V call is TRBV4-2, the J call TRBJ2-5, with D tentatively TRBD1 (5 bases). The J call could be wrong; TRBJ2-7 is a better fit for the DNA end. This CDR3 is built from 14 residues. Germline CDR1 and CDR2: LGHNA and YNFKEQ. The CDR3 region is CASSHAGQSYEQYF. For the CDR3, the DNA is TGTGCCAGCAGCCACGCAGGGCAGTCCTACGAGCAGTACTTC.

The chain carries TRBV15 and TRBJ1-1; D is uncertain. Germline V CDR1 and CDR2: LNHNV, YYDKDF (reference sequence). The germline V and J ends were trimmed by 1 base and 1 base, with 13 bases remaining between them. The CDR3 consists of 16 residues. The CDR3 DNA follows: TGTGCCACCAGCAGAGGGCTGGTGGGCTCGAACACTGAAGCTTTCTTT. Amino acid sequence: CATSRGLVGSNTEAFF.